The 17 T cell receptor beta chains below were found in one sample sequenced in a study of cytomegalovirus exposure and HLA in healthy donors. Vbeta (60) and Jbeta (13) primers were used in the PCR. Assay: immunoSEQ multiplex PCR; the TCRdb copy retains only in-frame clones and omits some. The sample lists tens of thousands of clones; 10% were seen once. The source material was PBMCs. The receptors here all came from a man in his sixties in good health and CMV-seropositive.

A few counts support this clone. V gene TRBV14 combines with J gene TRBJ1-1; TRBD1 might be the D (6 bases). This CDR3 has 15 amino acids. Germline V lookup: CDR1 SGHDN, CDR2 FVKESK. Trimming removed 2 bases at V and 5 bases at J, with 15 bases between. DNA for the CDR3: TGTGCCAGCAGCCAACAGAGCGGCAGGGGAACTGAAGCTTTCTTT. It yields the protein CASSQQSGRGTEAFF.

This clone has just a few counts. The CDR3 loop is CAWSVAVSQPQHF. CDR3 bases: TGTGCCTGGAGTGTAGCCGTTAGCCAGCCCCAGCATTTT. The chain combines TRBV30 with TRBJ1-5; no reliable D call. In germline, CDR1 is GTSNPN, CDR2 SVGIG (reference sequence). The ends were cut back, 0 bases at V and 7 bases at J, with 10 bases in the middle. CDR3 length: 13 residues. Drawing the rest from reference TRBV30 and TRBJ1-5, the complete variable domain is SQTIHQWPATLVQPVGSPLSLECTVEGTSNPNLYWYRQAAGRGLQLLFYSVGIGQISSEVPQNLSASRPQDRQFILSSKKLLLSDSGFYLCAWSVAVSQPQHFGDGTRLSIL.

The rearrangement joins TRBV6-4 to TRBJ1-2; D remains ambiguous. The CDR3 length is 12 residues. Germline CDR1 MRHNA, CDR2 SNTAGT. Trimming cost V 4 bases and J 7 bases, with 10 bases left between them. The DNA of the CDR3 is TGTGCCAGCAGTGTCGGAGGGTCTGGCTACACCTTC. It is translated as CASSVGGSGYTF.

The chain is built from TRBV7-8 and TRBJ1-5; 9 nucleotides agree with TRBD1. CDR3 length equals 17 residues. J was trimmed by 6 bases and V by 4 bases; bases with no gene match: 13. CDR1 SGHVS and CDR2 FQNEAQ come from the germline V gene. This CDR3 is CASSSPAGGQGSQPQHF. CDR3 DNA sequence: TGTGCCAGCAGCTCCCCCGCGGGGGGACAGGGATCTCAGCCCCAGCATTTT.

This clone was found a few times. J is TRBJ2-1 and V is TRBV28, with D tentatively TRBD2 (6 bases). The CDR3 is 15 amino acids. The V end was cut by 7 bases, the J end by 7 bases, with 20 bases between. Germline V lookup: CDR1 MDHEN, CDR2 SYDVKM. Here the CDR3 DNA reads TGTGCCAGCATCTCGGGGTACGGGGGTATGAATGAGCAGTTCTTC. Its translation is CASISGYGGMNEQFF.

This clone has a handful of counts. V usage is TRBV18 and J usage is TRBJ2-1, with D possibly matching TRBD2 (6 bases). Trimming shortened V by 4 bases and J by 0 bases, and 16 bases separated the two germline ends. From germline, CDR1 is KGHSH and CDR2 LQKENI. The CDR3 sequence is 17 residues long. The CDR3 bases are TGTGCCAGCTCACAGTTTGACGGAGGGAGCTCCTACAATGAGCAGTTCTTC. It is translated as CASSQFDGGSSYNEQFF.

Only a few counts were recorded for this clone. The rearrangement joins TRBV4-1 to TRBJ2-7, with 7 nucleotides matching TRBD2. J was trimmed by 4 bases and V by 3 bases; bases with no gene match: 9. CDR1 is MGHRA and CDR2 is YSYEKL in the germline V gene. This CDR3 has 15 amino acids. CDR3 sequence: CASSHLPAGAYEQYF. The CDR3 nucleotides are TGCGCCAGCAGCCATCTACCGGCGGGAGCTTACGAGCAGTACTTC.

This clone was recorded a few times. The chain carries TRBV2 and TRBJ1-5; TRBD1 is a possible D gene (5 bases). Germline-derived CDR1 and CDR2 are SNHLY and FYNNEI. This CDR3 contains 14 residues. Deletions cut 7 bases from V and 4 bases from J, with 14 bases between. CDR3 in amino acids: CASTEGLINQPQHF. The CDR3 nucleotides read TGTGCCAGCACCGAGGGACTGATTAATCAGCCCCAGCATTTT.

The chain uses TRBV30 and TRBJ1-4; D is ambiguous. The length of the CDR3 is 13 residues. The V and J ends lost 7 bases and 7 bases respectively, with 16 bases between them. CDR1 and CDR2 from the germline V gene are GTSNPN and SVGIG (reference sequence). This CDR3 reads CASNRGNGEKLFF. The CDR3 nucleotides read TGTGCCTCGAACCGGGGAAACGGTGAAAAACTGTTTTTT.

The rearrangement joins TRBV25-1 to TRBJ1-1; 7 nucleotides line up with TRBD1. V trimming: 4 bases; J trimming: 0 bases; junction bases outside the gene matches: 2. Germline CDR1 is MGHDK and CDR2 is SYGVNS. The CDR3 is 14 residues long. The CDR3: CASSATGLNTEAFF. The CDR3 DNA is TGTGCCAGCAGTGCGACAGGGTTGAACACTGAAGCTTTCTTT.

This clone occurred a few times. The V call is TRBV11-2, the J call TRBJ1-4; 7 positions match TRBD1. The CDR3 covers 13 residues. The junction had 3 bases not matched to a gene; V was cut back by 3 bases and J by 8 bases. CDR1 SGHAT and CDR2 FQNNGV come from the germline V gene. CDR3 region: CASSFLQGEKLFF. The CDR3 nucleotides read TGTGCCAGCAGCTTCTTACAGGGGGAAAAACTGTTTTTT.

In its sample, this clone was seen a few times. The V call is TRBV9, the J call TRBJ2-1; 14 bases align to TRBD2. V was pared by 6 bases and J by 0 bases, with 14 bases of the junction left unmatched. Germline CDR1 and CDR2: SGDLS and YYNGEE. The CDR3 runs 20 residues. CDR3 amino acids: CASTPLPGLAGVASYNEQFF. Written as DNA, the CDR3 is TGTGCCAGCACCCCCTTGCCGGGACTAGCGGGAGTGGCCTCCTACAATGAGCAGTTCTTC.

In its sample, this clone was seen a few times. The chain carries TRBV5-1 and TRBJ1-6; TRBD1 is a possible D gene (6 bases). Between the trimmed V and J ends, which lost 6 bases and 5 bases, there was a span of 15 bases. The CDR3 covers 15 residues. The germline V gene encodes CDR1 SGHRS and CDR2 YFSETQ. CDR3 in amino acids: CASTPRGLDNSPLHF. The CDR3 DNA reads as TGCGCCAGCACCCCGCGGGGGCTGGATAATTCACCCCTCCACTTT.

The chain employs TRBV2 and TRBJ1-2; weak D call: TRBD1 (6 bases). Trimming removed 2 bases at V and 1 base at J, with 20 bases between. CDR1 and CDR2 (germline): SNHLY, FYNNEI. CDR3 length: 18 residues. The chain's CDR3 is CASSERAGGAGFNYGYTF. CDR3 DNA: TGTGCCAGCAGTGAAAGGGCGGGGGGCGCAGGGTTTAACTATGGCTACACCTTC.

The chain recombines TRBV5-6 with TRBJ2-2, with TRBD2 identical over 10 bases. Germline assignment: CDR1 SGHDT and CDR2 YYEEEE. This CDR3 spans 16 amino acids. The ends lost 4 bases at V and 5 bases at J; junction bases unmatched: 8. CDR3 DNA sequence: TGTGCCAGCAGCGGTGGTAGCGGGGGGTGGACCGGGGAGCTGTTTTTT. Protein product: CASSGGSGGWTGELFF.

This clone has a handful of counts. The chain recombines TRBV19 with TRBJ2-1; D gene unclear. This CDR3 contains 13 residues. From germline, CDR1 is LNHDA and CDR2 SQIVND (reference sequence). Deletions cut 4 bases from V and 3 bases from J, with 7 bases between. CDR3 loop: CASSNSGYNEQFF. As DNA, the CDR3 is TGTGCCAGTAGTAACTCGGGCTACAATGAGCAGTTCTTC.

The V and J genes are TRBV28 and TRBJ1-1, with 9 bases lining up with TRBD1. Trimming at V came to 6 bases and at J to 1 base, leaving 6 bases not matched to a gene. Germline-derived CDR1 and CDR2 are MDHEN and SYDVKM. CDR3 length: 15 amino acids. This CDR3 is CASRPGGQGNTEAFF. In DNA form, the CDR3 reads TGTGCCAGCAGGCCCGGGGGACAGGGGAACACTGAAGCTTTCTTT.